This T cell receptor (beta chain) was recovered during a study of blood T cell repertoires in COVID-19. About the research overall: The United States, Italy and Spain were the sources of the acute and convalescent COVID-19 samples. Sample material is recorded as cDNA or gDNA derived from T cells, B-cell-depleted T cells, or PBMCs.

Per the original data handling: The assay estimated nucleated cells by amplifying reference gene primers. TCRdb's table, derived via immunoSEQ multiplex PCR, lists solely in-frame clones and lacks some. V, J and clone size reflect that table, while D and trimming were determined from the DNA. This repertoire shows under 300,000 clones, around 90% found once; its top ten account for 5.5% to 7.5%. Germline loops: CDR1 KGHSY, CDR2 FQNENV. The V end was cut by 4 bases, the J end by 0 bases, with 9 bases between. The CDR3 spans 14 residues. The chain uses TRBV16 and TRBJ1-1; no reliable D call. The material sequenced was peripheral blood. The clonotype was recovered from a woman in her 70s with active or convalescent COVID-19. In DNA, the CDR3 is TGTGCCAGCAGCCTGCGCTTCATGAACACTGAAGCTTTCTTT. Protein: CASSLRFMNTEAFF.